This T cell receptor beta chain emerged from a study of T cell responses to AZD1222 COVID-19 vaccine. Study outcomes and limitations: Epitopes outside B.1.351 and B.1.1.7 mutated regions reportedly drew nearly half of spike TCRs.

Data came from immunoSEQ multiplex PCR; TCRdb stores just in-frame clones and leaves some out. The sample yields 70,000 to 90,000 clones, approximately 91% seen once. As to this clone: Its target is not known.

CDR1 and CDR2 from the germline V gene are MNHEY and SMNVEV (reference sequence). After removal of 6 bases from V and 12 bases from J, the junction contained 11 bases not matched to a gene. This CDR3 contains 13 residues. This chain joins TRBV27 and TRBJ1-1, with TRBD1 identical over 9 bases. The source material was peripheral blood, sampled on day 0 of AZD1222 vaccination. This receptor was obtained from an adult in good health. The CDR3 nucleotides read TGTGCCAGCAGCCCTCTTTCGGGACAGGGTTCTTTCTTT. Its translation: CASSPLSGQGSFF.